This T cell receptor (beta chain) was recorded in a study of cytomegalovirus exposure and HLA in healthy donors. Donors showed nominal health when sampled, although they likely had unrecorded immune exposures. The PCR used 60 Vbeta and 13 Jbeta primers. Data came from immunoSEQ multiplex PCR; TCRdb stores just in-frame clones and leaves some out. Recorded here are tens of thousands of clones; the top ten clones represent approximately 10%. V dropped 5 bases and J dropped 4 bases, with 16 bases sitting between them. The CDR3 spans 15 residues. Germline V gene sequence: CDR1 SEHNR, CDR2 FQNEAQ (reference sequence). General study results and limits: Certain sequence variants were highly shared and formed a cluster, and this cluster was likely a sequencing artifact.

With regard to this clone: Its target is unknown.

The V gene is TRBV7-9, the J gene TRBJ2-3; no definite D call. Sequenced sample: PBMCs. This sequence was found in a woman aged 50 to 60 in good health and CMV-seropositive. The CDR3 DNA follows: TGTGCCAGCAGCCCCTCCGGCGTTGCGGCAGATACGCAGTATTTT. This codes for CASSPSGVAADTQYF.